These T cell receptor beta chains were read from a single sample in a study of radiotherapy plus CTLA-4 blockade in lung cancer. Measured with immunoSEQ multiplex PCR; TCRdb has only the in-frame clones, and not every one. The sample has around 77,000 clones, roughly 80% seen once; the top ten hold roughly 9.8%. The sequenced sample was peripheral blood, obtained from a patient treated with radiotherapy plus ipilimumab. Receptors originate from a human donor with non-small cell lung cancer whose response to radiotherapy plus ipilimumab could not be evaluated. Each CDR3 is given with its conserved first and last residue. The D gene is left open where the match is weak. The size of a clone is reported for some rows only, either as once, few or many, or as a class for expanded clones.

14 TRBJ2-2 NA NA TRBV19 CASSPRGFTGELFF TGTGCCAGTAGCCCAAGGGGTTTCACCGGGGAGCTGTTTTTT
14 TRBJ1-4 NA NA TRBV5-1 CASSPDPGGEKLFF TGCGCCAGCAGCCCTGACCCGGGAGGGGAAAAACTGTTTTTT
15 TRBJ1-5 NA NA TRBV28 CASTARGVGNQPQHF TGTGCCAGCACAGCCAGGGGTGTTGGCAATCAGCCCCAGCATTTT
16 TRBJ2-5 NA TRBD2 TRBV5-1 CASSLVLAGVWETQYF TGCGCCAGCAGCTTGGTTTTAGCGGGAGTCTGGGAGACCCAGTACTTC
13 TRBJ2-6 NA NA TRBV19 CASTFLLNNVLTF TGTGCCAGTACCTTCTTACTGAACAACGTCCTGACTTTC
17 TRBJ1-2 NA TRBD1 TRBV4-1 CASSRSPGTARNYGYTF TGCGCCAGCAGCCGCTCCCCGGGGACAGCGAGGAACTATGGCTACACCTTC
16 TRBJ1-2 NA NA TRBV9 CASSGAGFLGNYGYTF TGTGCCAGCAGCGGGGCAGGGTTTTTGGGGAACTATGGCTACACCTTC
13 TRBJ2-3 NA TRBD1 TRBV29-1 CSVGTGGADTQYF TGCAGCGTTGGGACAGGGGGGGCAGATACGCAGTATTTT
11 TRBJ2-3 NA NA TRBV6-1 CASRYTDTQYF TGTGCCAGCAGGTACACAGATACGCAGTATTTT
16 TRBJ1-1 few NA TRBV19 CASSIVAPRGNTEAFF TGTGCCAGTAGTATAGTGGCCCCCCGTGGGAACACTGAAGCTTTCTTT
16 TRBJ2-2 NA TRBD1 TRBV9 CASTLRGTGIAGELFF TGTGCCAGCACCTTGCGGGGGACAGGGATCGCCGGGGAGCTGTTTTTT
17 TRBJ2-1 NA TRBD2 TRBV6-4 CASSDSASGATYNEQFF TGTGCCAGCAGTGACTCTGCAAGCGGGGCAACCTACAATGAGCAGTTCTTC
16 TRBJ1-2 NA NA TRBV19 CASSPSSGVQYYGYTF TGTGCCAGTAGCCCTAGTTCGGGAGTCCAGTACTATGGCTACACCTTC
14 TRBJ1-2 medium-sized NA TRBV6-5 CASSTPGVNYGYTF TGTGCCAGCAGTACCCCGGGGGTTAACTATGGCTACACCTTC
15 TRBJ2-3 many TRBD1 TRBV7-6 CASSFGQGRSDTQYF TGTGCCAGCAGCTTCGGACAGGGGCGATCAGATACGCAGTATTTT
16 TRBJ2-1 NA NA TRBV6-5 CASSYSIGQIHNEQFF TGTGCCAGCAGTTACTCAATAGGACAGATACACAATGAGCAGTTCTTC
15 TRBJ1-6 NA NA TRBV2 CASSVRGGYNSPLHF TGTGCCAGCAGTGTAAGGGGGGGGTATAATTCACCCCTCCACTTT
13 TRBJ2-1 few TRBD1 TRBV5-4 CASSPGQGYEQFF TGTGCCAGCAGCCCCGGACAGGGCTATGAGCAGTTCTTC
14 TRBJ2-7 NA NA TRBV6-5 CASSYSHRSDEQYF TGTGCCAGCAGTTACTCGCATCGTAGCGACGAGCAGTACTTC
13 TRBJ1-4 NA NA TRBV5-4 CASSLQGGRKLFF TGTGCCAGCAGCTTGCAGGGAGGGAGAAAACTGTTTTTT
18 TRBJ2-2 NA TRBD2 TRBV7-2 CASSLVGLGSGGTGELFF TGTGCCAGCAGCTTAGTAGGGTTGGGTAGCGGGGGAACCGGGGAGCTGTTTTTT
15 TRBJ2-7 NA TRBD2 TRBV6-6 CASSDPGTSSYEQYF TGTGCCAGCAGCGACCCCGGGACTAGCTCCTACGAGCAGTACTTC